Here is one T cell receptor beta chain with its context. Participant-given clinical history determined each cohort assignment. Cohort 3 recovery required two negative PCRs, clearance, or symptom resolution. This sample stems from a study of blood T cell repertoires in COVID-19. Germline lookup yields CDR1 LNHDA and CDR2 SQIVND (reference sequence). V was cut by 3 bases and J by 4 bases, with 13 bases left in between. The CDR3 has 14 residues. Produced via immunoSEQ multiplex PCR; TCRdb's table is partial and in-frame only. The data show some 150,000 clones, with approximately 91% seen just once and roughly 0.8% held by the top ten.

The sequence was obtained from a woman aged 18 to 35 who had recovered from COVID-19. The specimen sequenced was PBMCs or T cells enriched from blood (not recorded which). The chain is built from TRBV19 and TRBJ2-7, with TRBD2 as a possible D gene (6 bases). The CDR3 loop reads CASSIGGSRYEQYF. Here the CDR3 DNA reads TGTGCCAGTAGTATTGGAGGGAGTAGGTACGAGCAGTACTTC.